The following is a T cell receptor (beta chain) sequence with its context. These data originate in a study of technical replicates of blood from a few donors. V dropped 0 bases and J dropped 1 base, with 9 bases sitting between them. CDR3 size: 15 residues. The V gene's germline CDR1 is MNHEY and CDR2 SVGAGI. Profiled with immunoSEQ multiplex PCR; TCRdb holds only in-frame clones, not every one. Among around 84,000 clones listed, approximately 90% were seen once. The sequenced sample was T cells isolated from PBMCs. The chain employs TRBV6-5 and TRBJ1-2, with D uncertain. This TCR was recovered from a human donor in good health. In DNA, the CDR3 is TGTGCCAGCAGTTACTCGACGGAGGGTAACTATGGCTACACCTTC. It specifies CASSYSTEGNYGYTF.